This TCR beta chain was captured by sequencing in a study of blood T cell repertoires in COVID-19. For the study at large: The United States, Italy and Spain were the sources of the acute and convalescent COVID-19 samples. In each case, the material was cDNA or gDNA derived from T cells, B-cell-depleted T cells, or PBMCs.

This clone rates as medium-sized (0.01 to 0.1%). Distinct nucleotide sequences in the sample also encode this CDR3. The CDR3 extends over 15 amino acids. Germline CDR1 LGHNA, CDR2 YSLEER. V was clipped by 1 base and J by 3 bases, with 9 bases between them. Original analysis: Quantification of nucleated cells was approximated via reference gene primer amplification. Repertoires were generated with immunoSEQ multiplex PCR, while TCRdb's copy carries only in-frame clones and drops some. D and trimming come from the DNA, and the V and J calls and clone size come from that table. The sample has more than 100,000 clones; 85% to 90% are singletons.

Sequencing was carried out using peripheral blood. The clonotype originates from a human donor in a cohort sampled during active COVID-19. This chain joins TRBV4-3 and TRBJ1-4, with a weak D call TRBD1 (6 bases). CDR3 sequence reads: CASSQGQGPNEKLFF. CDR3 nucleotide sequence: TGCGCCAGCAGCCAAGGTCAGGGGCCTAATGAAAAACTGTTTTTT.